A single sample is the source of the 2 T cell receptor beta chains below, sequenced in a study of tissue T cells after allogeneic stem cell transplantation. This sample's time point: mouse harvest day 7 after allogeneic transplant. Mouse grafts combined 10^7 T-cell-depleted bone marrow cells with 10^6 splenic CD5+ T cells. The table came from immunoSEQ multiplex PCR; TCRdb's copy has only in-frame clones and leaves some out. This sample has around 5,000 clones, with 46% found just once. The specimen sequenced was skin. These receptors all stem from a female BALB/c mouse given C57BL/6 T cells with graft-versus-host disease after an allogeneic hematopoietic cell transplant.

Worth noting for this clone: Any gene name here is a mouse gene name. From the germline J gene comes the end of the CDR3, since the read stops 1 residue before it. This sequence joins TRBV16 and TRBJ2-7, with TRBD1 matching 7 bases. Per the germline V gene, CDR1 is SGHSA and CDR2 is FRNQAP. V dropped 3 bases and J dropped 4; count of bases not matched to a gene: 3. CDR3 length: 13 residues. This CDR3 reads CASSLDRLYEQYF. The sequenced CDR3 bases are TGTGCAAGCAGCTTGGACAGGTTATATGAACAGTAC. Full variable domain (remainder filled in from reference TRBV16 and TRBJ2-7): NAGVIQTPRHKVTGKGQEATLWCEPISGHSAVFWYRQTIVQGLEFLTYFRNQAPIDDSGMPKERFSAQMPNQSHSTLKIQSTQPQDSAVYLCASSLDRLYEQYFGPGTRLTVL.

This clone was observed a few times. Genes here carry mouse names. The read is 1 residue too short to cover the CDR3 end, so that end is filled in from the germline J gene. The rearrangement links TRBV15 to TRBJ2-7, with 9 bases lining up with TRBD2. CDR1 is SGHND and CDR2 is FRSKSL in the germline V gene. V was clipped by 0 bases and J by 0 bases; unmatched bases: 0. This CDR3 is 15 amino acids long. CDR3 DNA, as far as it was read: TGTGCCAGCAGTTTAGCGGGACTGGGCTCCTATGAACAGTAC. Its translation: CASSLAGLGSYEQY. The whole CDR3 sequence reads CASSLAGLGSYEQYF.